This T cell receptor beta chain was identified during a study of shared clonotypes between healthy human individuals. Turning to the study itself: Three plates were used per donor for CD4 naive, three for CD4 memory, two for CD8 naive and one for CD8 memory.

Worth noting for this clone: Its cognate antigen is unknown.

Selected positively for CCR7 and CD45RO-negative, naive CD8 cells excluded terminally differentiated effector memory CD45RA+ cells. Every donor was a Caucasian adult from Nashville, Tennessee. Study-level results: Generally, estimated richness proved larger in naive subsets than it did in memory subsets.

TCRdb's copy holds only in-frame clones and misses some; the assay was immunoSEQ multiplex PCR. The table includes around 600,000 clones, around 96% detected once. Trimming stripped 6 bases from V and 5 bases from J, with 14 bases between. Germline V gene sequence: CDR1 MGHRA, CDR2 YSYEKL. This CDR3 comprises 15 residues. The clonotype was recovered from a young woman in good health. V gene TRBV4-1 combines with J gene TRBJ1-6, with D hard to call. Sequencing input: naive CD8+ T cells sorted from blood. In DNA, the CDR3 is TGCGCCAGCAGTCCCCGTATGAATGATAATTCACCCCTCCACTTT. Its protein product is CASSPRMNDNSPLHF.